Listed below are T cell receptor beta chains from one sample, sequenced in a study of regulatory T cells in long-lasting Graves disease. Via MiXCR, TCRdb re-called the multiplex PCR reads, giving one row per CDR3 protein. The sample holds roughly 360,000 distinct CDR3 sequences, around 11% seen once. These same records also appear under a second study, on T cells in Graves' hyperthyroidism and ophthalmopathy.

This specimen was peripheral blood mononuclear cells (PBMCs), taken at new diagnosis, from a patient treated with antithyroid drugs. The source of these receptors is a woman between 18 and 29 years old with Graves disease. The CDR3 runs from the conserved cysteine through the conserved F or W. The D gene is left open where the match is weak. Size values are once, few and many counts, or a class for expanded clones, and some rows have none.

TRBV2	TRBJ1-5	TRBD1	few	CASSGRGRPQPQHF	TGTGCCAGCAGTGGCAGGGGGCGACCTCAGCCCCAGCATTTT
TRBV6-1	TRBJ1-2	NA	few	CASSEAAALGGHRSGYTF	TGTGCCAGCAGTGAAGCTGCGGCCCTGGGGGGTCATCGAAGTGGCTACACCTTC
TRBV11-2	TRBJ2-7	TRBD1	NA	CASSLDRRGQGPYYEQYF	TGTGCCAGCAGCTTAGATCGGAGGGGACAGGGCCCATACTACGAGCAGTACTTC
TRBV29-1	TRBJ2-1	TRBD1	NA	CSVGQPLSYNEQFF	TGCAGCGTGGGACAGCCACTCTCCTACAATGAGCAGTTCTTC
TRBV18	TRBJ1-3	TRBD1	many	CASSSDRGQGNTIYF	TGTGCCAGCTCAAGCGACAGGGGGCAAGGAAACACCATATATTTT
TRBV28	TRBJ2-1	TRBD2	many	CASSTRLAGGRGDEQFF	TGTGCCAGCAGTACGAGACTAGCGGGGGGACGGGGGGATGAGCAGTTCTTC
TRBV6-1	TRBJ2-1	TRBD2	few	CASGTGTSGANEQFF	TGTGCCAGCGGTACGGGGACTAGTGGTGCGAATGAGCAGTTCTTC
TRBV11-1	TRBJ2-3	TRBD2	many	CASSFPSGSSLSTDTQYF	TGTGCCAGCAGCTTTCCCAGCGGGAGTTCCCTTAGCACAGATACGCAGTATTTT
TRBV4-2	TRBJ2-1	NA	NA	CASSQDQGPYSNNEQFF	TGTGCCAGCAGCCAAGATCAGGGCCCCTATTCTAACAATGAGCAGTTCTTC
TRBV12-3/TRBV12-4	TRBJ2-2	NA	many	CASSFRRTNTGELFF	TGTGCCAGCAGCTTCAGGCGAACTAACACCGGGGAGCTGTTTTTT
TRBV2	TRBJ2-2	NA	many	CASSELRGSGELFF	TGTGCCAGCAGTGAACTGAGGGGGTCCGGGGAGCTGTTTTTT
TRBV25-1	TRBJ1-4	NA	NA	CASREAGSISNEKLFF	TGTGCCAGCAGGGAGGCGGGGTCTATATCAAATGAAAAACTGTTTTTT
TRBV5-6	TRBJ2-1	TRBD2	few	CASSPSTSGRGFSYNEQFF	TGTGCCAGCAGCCCCTCGACTAGCGGGAGGGGATTTTCCTACAATGAGCAGTTCTTC
TRBV19	TRBJ2-3	NA	many	CASSRHLGQGGTDTQYF	TGTGCCAGTAGTAGACACCTTGGGCAGGGAGGCACAGATACGCAGTATTTT
TRBV9	TRBJ2-1	NA	few	CASSARTIAYNEQFF	TGTGCCAGCAGCGCCCGGACTATTGCTTACAATGAGCAGTTCTTC
TRBV20-1	TRBJ2-2	TRBD1	NA	CSASLGQGVGTGELFF	TGCAGTGCTAGCCTAGGACAGGGGGTGGGCACCGGGGAGCTGTTTTTT
TRBV9	TRBJ1-5	TRBD1	NA	CASSKAGGVGPQHF	TGTGCCAGCAGCAAAGCAGGGGGAGTAGGGCCCCAGCATTTT
TRBV11-2	TRBJ1-6	NA	many	CASSFLGDSPLHF	TGTGCCAGCAGCTTTTTGGGGGATTCACCCCTCCACTTT
TRBV7-9	TRBJ2-7	TRBD1	many	CASTPGQGSYEQYF	TGTGCCAGCACCCCGGGACAGGGCTCCTACGAGCAGTACTTC
TRBV3-1	TRBJ1-5	NA	many	CASSQVTTGIQHF	TGTGCCAGCAGCCAAGTAACAACCGGGATCCAGCATTTT
TRBV20-1	TRBJ2-5	TRBD2	NA	CSAGTGTSGRGETQYF	TGCAGTGCTGGAACCGGGACTAGCGGGCGGGGAGAGACCCAGTACTTC
TRBV19	TRBJ2-6	NA	NA	CASSRRIGRSGANVLTF	TGTGCCAGTAGTAGACGTATAGGGCGCTCTGGGGCCAACGTCCTGACTTTC
TRBV27	TRBJ2-3	NA	few	CASSPRRTGGGDTQYF	TGTGCCAGCAGTCCCCGCCGGACGGGGGGCGGAGATACGCAGTATTTT
TRBV7-2	TRBJ2-7	NA	many	CASSFGGAYEQYF	TGTGCCAGCAGCTTTGGTGGGGCCTACGAGCAGTACTTC
TRBV2	TRBJ2-7	NA	many	CASSRDGSLYEQYF	TGTGCCAGCAGTAGGGACGGTTCCCTCTACGAGCAGTACTTC
TRBV29-1	TRBJ2-3	NA	many	CSVVKNPSSGVDTQYF	TGCAGCGTTGTCAAGAACCCCAGCTCGGGAGTAGATACGCAGTATTTT
TRBV11-3	TRBJ2-3	TRBD1	many	CASSLGVGTATDTQYF	TGTGCCAGCAGCTTAGGCGTCGGGACAGCTACCGATACGCAGTATTTT
TRBV28	TRBJ2-7	NA	many	CASSLQMTGTNYEQYF	TGTGCCAGCAGTTTACAAATGACCGGGACCAACTACGAGCAGTACTTC
TRBV7-2	TRBJ1-1	NA	many	CASSTQDIPFF	TGTGCCAGCAGCACTCAGGACATTCCTTTCTTT
TRBV24-1	TRBJ2-1	NA	few	CATSDIQGPRFF	TGTGCCACCAGTGATATCCAGGGTCCTCGGTTCTTC
TRBV27	TRBJ1-1	NA	many	CASSSGRGITEAFF	TGTGCCAGCAGTTCGGGCCGAGGGATCACTGAAGCTTTCTTT
TRBV13	TRBJ1-5	NA	few	CASSLVSTLQPQHF	TGTGCCAGCAGCTTAGTCTCCACTTTGCAGCCCCAGCATTTT
TRBV20-1	TRBJ1-5	NA	many	CSARVTTGNWDQPQHF	TGCAGTGCTAGAGTTACTACAGGGAATTGGGATCAGCCCCAGCATTTT
TRBV6-2/TRBV6-3	TRBJ2-1	TRBD2	many	CASTYALAGAASSYNEQFF	TGTGCCAGCACCTACGCGCTAGCGGGGGCCGCGAGCTCCTACAATGAGCAGTTCTTC
TRBV18	TRBJ1-5	TRBD1	few	CASSSGQGVNQPQHF	TGTGCCAGCTCATCCGGACAGGGGGTAAATCAGCCCCAGCATTTT
TRBV7-9	TRBJ1-5	NA	many	CASSAYNSNQPQHF	TGTGCCAGCAGCGCCTATAATTCCAATCAGCCCCAGCATTTT
TRBV20-1	TRBJ1-5	NA	many	CSASSQPQHF	TGCAGTGCTAGTTCCCAGCCCCAGCATTTT
TRBV18	TRBJ2-3	TRBD2	many	CASSPGGSVRGDTQYF	TGTGCCAGCTCACCGGGCGGGAGTGTTCGGGGAGATACGCAGTATTTT
TRBV12-3/TRBV12-4	TRBJ2-7	TRBD2	many	CASSPGTSGHRQYF	TGTGCCAGCAGCCCTGGGACTAGCGGTCATAGGCAGTACTTC
TRBV12-3/TRBV12-4	TRBJ2-3	NA	many	CASSRSRWGHTDTQYF	TGTGCCAGCAGTAGATCTAGATGGGGCCACACAGATACGCAGTATTTT
TRBV7-3	TRBJ2-2	NA	many	CASSLVPPGLSTGELFF	TGTGCCAGCAGCCTAGTGCCGCCGGGACTCAGCACCGGGGAGCTGTTTTTT
TRBV6-2/TRBV6-3	TRBJ2-2	NA	many	CASSYSVFPGTGELFF	TGTGCCAGCAGTTATTCTGTCTTCCCGGGCACCGGGGAGCTGTTTTTT
TRBV3-1	TRBJ2-3	NA	many	CASTPGRVRPADTQYF	TGTGCCAGCACCCCCGGACGGGTAAGACCCGCGGATACGCAGTATTTT
TRBV4-1	TRBJ2-3	NA	many	CASSSPTSDTQYF	TGCGCCAGCAGCTCCCCGACATCAGATACGCAGTATTTT
TRBV5-6	TRBJ1-1	TRBD1	many	CASSLEAGGGFTEAFF	TGTGCCAGCAGCTTGGAGGCAGGGGGAGGTTTTACTGAAGCTTTCTTT
TRBV2	TRBJ2-2	TRBD1	many	CASLGQPGELFF	TGTGCCAGCCTGGGACAGCCCGGGGAGCTGTTTTTT
TRBV30	TRBJ2-3	NA	many	CAWSGYAADTQYF	TGTGCCTGGAGCGGGTACGCGGCGGATACGCAGTATTTT
TRBV13	TRBJ2-3	TRBD2	many	CASSLPTGGPTQYF	TGTGCCAGCAGCTTACCGACGGGGGGTCCTACGCAGTATTTT
TRBV29-1	TRBJ1-2	NA	NA	CSVVPGMGSGYTF	TGCAGCGTTGTTCCAGGGATGGGGAGTGGCTACACCTTC
TRBV13	TRBJ1-6	TRBD1	few	CASSNAGTAHNSPLHF	TGTGCCAGCAGCAACGCCGGGACAGCCCATAATTCACCCCTCCACTTT
TRBV4-3	TRBJ2-1	NA	many	CASSQDRHRSYNEQFF	TGCGCCAGCAGCCAAGATCGCCATAGATCCTACAATGAGCAGTTCTTC
TRBV5-1	TRBJ1-1	TRBD1	many	CASSPGQGARTEAFF	TGCGCCAGCAGCCCGGGACAGGGGGCGCGGACTGAAGCTTTCTTT
TRBV4-1	TRBJ1-4	NA	few	CASSQDSQVYEKLFF	TGCGCCAGCAGCCAAGATAGCCAGGTTTATGAAAAACTGTTTTTT